This T cell receptor beta chain derives from a study of Ad26.COV2.S vaccination and SARS-CoV-2 variants. On the study more broadly: Participant was drawn from the COV1001 Ad26.COV2.S trial arm. Once or twice, 56 days apart, Ad26.COV2.S was delivered intramuscularly.

Notes on the study in general: After vaccination, substantial breadth of spike-specific CD8+ and CD4+ responses was reported.

Libraries were prepared by immunoSEQ multiplex PCR; TCRdb keeps only in-frame clonotypes and omits some of them. The sample comprises hundreds of thousands of clones, approximately 92% of which are singletons, and over 9% rests with the top ten. Treatment indicated: around 19 received Ad26.COV2.S at low or high dose, single or two shots; several received placebo; per-sample allocation not given. Following the first vaccine or placebo injection, samples were taken on day 63. The donor was a Boston adult aged 18-55 years. As for this clone: The antigen remains undetermined.

Sequences were derived from peripheral blood, sampled in a trial of Ad26.COV2.S vaccine versus placebo. This receptor was identified in a person aged 18-65 years who received the Ad26.COV2.S COVID-19 vaccine or a placebo.

In nucleotides, the CDR3 is TGTGCCAGCAGCCTAAGAGTGACAGGGCTCACAGATACGCAGTATTTT. Amino acids: CASSLRVTGLTDTQYF. The chain links TRBV7-2 to TRBJ2-3; 7 bases are a match to TRBD1. Germline loops: CDR1 SGHTA, CDR2 FQGNSA. The CDR3 length is 16 residues. V shed 5 bases and J 2 bases; nucleotides not matched to a gene: 10.